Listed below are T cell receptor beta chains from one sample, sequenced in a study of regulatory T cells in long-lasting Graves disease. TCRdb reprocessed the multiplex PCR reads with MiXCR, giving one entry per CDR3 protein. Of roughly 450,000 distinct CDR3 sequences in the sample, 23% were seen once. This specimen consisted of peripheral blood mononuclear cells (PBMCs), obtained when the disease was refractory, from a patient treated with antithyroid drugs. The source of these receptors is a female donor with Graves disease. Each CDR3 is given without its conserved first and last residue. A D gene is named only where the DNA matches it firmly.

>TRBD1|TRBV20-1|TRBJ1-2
SARVTGDNYGYT
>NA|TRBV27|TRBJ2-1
ASSSPRRSYSYNEQF
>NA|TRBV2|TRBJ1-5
ASSDAGSDQPQH
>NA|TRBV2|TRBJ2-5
ASSETSWGTQY
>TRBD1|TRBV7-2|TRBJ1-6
ASSLPGQYNSPLH
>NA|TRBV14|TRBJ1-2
ASSQETRGYGYT
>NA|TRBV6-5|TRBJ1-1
ANSYTGNTEAF
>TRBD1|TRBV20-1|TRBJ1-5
SARTGTGNQPQH
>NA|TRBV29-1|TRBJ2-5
SVEERDQETQY
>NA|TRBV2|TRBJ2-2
ASSDWGPRELF
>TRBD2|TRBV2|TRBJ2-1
ASSILAGGMNNEQF
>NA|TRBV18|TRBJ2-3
ASSPTGLDTQY
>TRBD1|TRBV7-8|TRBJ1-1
ASKRQGDTEAF
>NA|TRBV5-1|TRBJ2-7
ASSLALSSYEQY
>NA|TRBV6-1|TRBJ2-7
AIRAGSYEQY
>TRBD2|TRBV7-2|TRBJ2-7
ASSLAGTSGTYEQY
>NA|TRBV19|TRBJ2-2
ASTLMYTGELF
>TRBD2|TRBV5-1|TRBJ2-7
ASSLAGGPPSYEQY
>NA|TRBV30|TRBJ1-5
AWSVQQGFGQPQH
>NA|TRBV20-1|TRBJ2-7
SARGDQVNRDYEQY
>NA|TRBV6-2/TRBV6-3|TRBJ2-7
ASSSPGTNYEQY
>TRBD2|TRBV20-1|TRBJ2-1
SARPMASGTWEQF
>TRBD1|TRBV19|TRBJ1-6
ASSIFPRGNSPLH
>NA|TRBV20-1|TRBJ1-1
SARDRYMNTEAF
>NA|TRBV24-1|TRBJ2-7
ATWEEGSYEQY
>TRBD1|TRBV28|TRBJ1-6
ASSLFRGANSPLH
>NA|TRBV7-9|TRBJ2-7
ASSLLALQGTYEQY
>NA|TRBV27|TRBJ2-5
ASSFGSPGAQY
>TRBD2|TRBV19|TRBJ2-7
ASSIRSGSGEQY
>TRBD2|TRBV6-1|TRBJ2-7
ASRTTSGIYEQY
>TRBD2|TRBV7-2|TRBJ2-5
ASSLGTSTLRETQY
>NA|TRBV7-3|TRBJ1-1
ASSPYPGGDTEAF
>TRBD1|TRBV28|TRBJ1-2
ASTLPPGQGDYGYT
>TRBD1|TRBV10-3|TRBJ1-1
AISEYHRGFGGTEAF
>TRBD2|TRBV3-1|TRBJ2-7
ASSQVSAGVYEQY
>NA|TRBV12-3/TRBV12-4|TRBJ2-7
ASTLGGLLPDEQY
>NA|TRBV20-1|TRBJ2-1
SAGSSGSSYNEQF
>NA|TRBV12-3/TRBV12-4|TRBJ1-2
ASSFFQGSGYT
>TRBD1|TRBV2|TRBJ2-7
ASSDLGTATTYEQY
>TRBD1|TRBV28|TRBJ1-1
ASRLTGGYTEAF
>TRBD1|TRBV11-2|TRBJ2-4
ASSLGGGLENIQY
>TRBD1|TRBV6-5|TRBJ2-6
ASSSRDRGAGANVLT
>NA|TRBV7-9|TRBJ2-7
ASGRLAAEQY
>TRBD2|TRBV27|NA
ASSPKLAGSEQY
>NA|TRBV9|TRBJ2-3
ASSPVVGTDTQY
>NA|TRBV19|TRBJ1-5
ASSISGVRLINQPQH
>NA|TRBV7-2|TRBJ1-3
ASSSWEGNTIY
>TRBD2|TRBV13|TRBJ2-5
ASSSPKVAGGIETQY
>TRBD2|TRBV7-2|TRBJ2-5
ASSLAPLASYQETQY
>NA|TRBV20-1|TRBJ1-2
SARGQNYGYT
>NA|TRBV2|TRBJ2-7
ATATSGQSSYEQY